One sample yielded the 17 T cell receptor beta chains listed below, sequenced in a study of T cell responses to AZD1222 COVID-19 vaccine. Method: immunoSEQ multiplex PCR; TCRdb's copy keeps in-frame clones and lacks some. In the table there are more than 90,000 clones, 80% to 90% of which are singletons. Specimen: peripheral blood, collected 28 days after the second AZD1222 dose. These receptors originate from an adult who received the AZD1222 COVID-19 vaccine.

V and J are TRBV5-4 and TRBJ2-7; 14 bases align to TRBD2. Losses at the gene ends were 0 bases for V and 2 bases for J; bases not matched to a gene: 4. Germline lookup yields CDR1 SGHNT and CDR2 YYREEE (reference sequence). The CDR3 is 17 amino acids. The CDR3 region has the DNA TGTGCCAGCAGCTTGGGGACTAGCGGGGGGTACGCCTACGAGCAGTACTTC. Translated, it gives CASSLGTSGGYAYEQYF. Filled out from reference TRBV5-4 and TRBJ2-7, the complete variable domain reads ETGVTQSPTHLIKTRGQQVTLRCSSQSGHNTVSWYQQALGQGPQFIFQYYREEENGRGNFPPRFSGLQFPNYSSELNVNALELDDSALYLCASSLGTSGGYAYEQYFGPGTRLTVT.

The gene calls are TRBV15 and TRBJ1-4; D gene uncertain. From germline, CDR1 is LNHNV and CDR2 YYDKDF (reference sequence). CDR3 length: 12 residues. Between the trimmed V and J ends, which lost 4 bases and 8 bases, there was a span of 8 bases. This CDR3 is CATSKVGEKLFF. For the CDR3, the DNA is TGTGCCACCAGCAAGGTGGGGGAAAAACTGTTTTTT.

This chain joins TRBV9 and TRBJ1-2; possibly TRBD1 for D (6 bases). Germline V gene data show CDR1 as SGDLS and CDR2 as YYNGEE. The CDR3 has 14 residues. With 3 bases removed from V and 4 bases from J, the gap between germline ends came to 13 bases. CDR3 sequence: CASSEQDSAYGYTF. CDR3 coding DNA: TGTGCCAGCAGCGAGCAGGACAGCGCCTATGGCTACACCTTC.

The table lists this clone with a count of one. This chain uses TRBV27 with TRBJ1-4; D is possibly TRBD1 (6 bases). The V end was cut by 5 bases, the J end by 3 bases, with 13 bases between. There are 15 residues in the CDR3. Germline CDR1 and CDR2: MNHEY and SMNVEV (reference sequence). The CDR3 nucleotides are TGTGCCAGCAGTACTCAGGGGTCAGCTAATGAAAAACTGTTTTTT. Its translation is CASSTQGSANEKLFF.

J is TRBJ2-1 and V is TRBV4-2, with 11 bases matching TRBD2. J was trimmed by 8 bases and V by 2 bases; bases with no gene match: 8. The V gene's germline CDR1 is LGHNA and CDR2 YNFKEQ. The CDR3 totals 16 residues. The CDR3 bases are TGTGCCAGCAGCCAATTGCTAGCGGGAGGTAGCGATGAGCAGTTCTTC. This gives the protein CASSQLLAGGSDEQFF.

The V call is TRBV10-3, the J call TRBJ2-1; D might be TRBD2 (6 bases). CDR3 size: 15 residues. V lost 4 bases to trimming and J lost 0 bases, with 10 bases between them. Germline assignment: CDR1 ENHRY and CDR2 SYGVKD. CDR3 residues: CAISVGTASYNEQFF. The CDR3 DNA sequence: TGTGCCATCAGTGTAGGGACTGCCTCCTACAATGAGCAGTTCTTC.

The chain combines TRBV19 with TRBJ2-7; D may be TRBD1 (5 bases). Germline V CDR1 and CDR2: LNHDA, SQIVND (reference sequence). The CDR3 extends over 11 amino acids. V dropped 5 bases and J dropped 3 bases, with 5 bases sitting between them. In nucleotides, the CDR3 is TGTGCCAGTAGTGACAGCTACGAGCAGTACTTC. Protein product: CASSDSYEQYF.

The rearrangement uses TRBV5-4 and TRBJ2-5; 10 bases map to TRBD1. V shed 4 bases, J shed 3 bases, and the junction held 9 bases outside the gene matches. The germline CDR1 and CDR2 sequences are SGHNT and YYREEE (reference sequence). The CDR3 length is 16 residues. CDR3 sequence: CASSTIMGQGKETQYF. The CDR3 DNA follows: TGTGCCAGCAGCACCATCATGGGACAGGGGAAAGAGACCCAGTACTTC. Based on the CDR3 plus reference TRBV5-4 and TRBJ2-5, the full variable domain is ETGVTQSPTHLIKTRGQQVTLRCSSQSGHNTVSWYQQALGQGPQFIFQYYREEENGRGNFPPRFSGLQFPNYSSELNVNALELDDSALYLCASSTIMGQGKETQYFGPGTRLLVL.

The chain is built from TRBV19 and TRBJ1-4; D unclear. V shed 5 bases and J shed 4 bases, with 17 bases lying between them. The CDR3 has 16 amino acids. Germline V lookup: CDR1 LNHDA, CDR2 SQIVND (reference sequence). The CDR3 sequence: CASSGKGRYGNEKLFF. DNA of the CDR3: TGTGCCAGTAGTGGGAAAGGGAGGTATGGTAATGAAAAACTGTTTTTT.

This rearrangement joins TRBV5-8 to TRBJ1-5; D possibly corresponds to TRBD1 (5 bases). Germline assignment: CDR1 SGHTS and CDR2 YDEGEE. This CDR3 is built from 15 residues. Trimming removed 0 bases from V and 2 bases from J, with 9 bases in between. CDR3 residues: CASSLEGVRNQPQHF. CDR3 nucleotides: TGTGCCAGCAGCTTGGAAGGGGTCCGCAATCAGCCCCAGCATTTT.

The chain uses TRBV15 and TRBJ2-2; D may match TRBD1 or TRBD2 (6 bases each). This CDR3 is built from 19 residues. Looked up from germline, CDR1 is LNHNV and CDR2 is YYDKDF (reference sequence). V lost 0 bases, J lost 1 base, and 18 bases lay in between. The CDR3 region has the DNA TGTGCCACCAGCAGAGAGGGGGGCCCGAGTAGACTGAACACCGGGGAGCTGTTTTTT. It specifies CATSREGGPSRLNTGELFF. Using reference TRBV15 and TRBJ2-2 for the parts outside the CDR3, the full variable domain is DAMVIQNPRYQVTQFGKPVTLSCSQTLNHNVMYWYQQKSSQAPKLLFHYYDKDFNNEADTPDNFQSRRPNTSFCFLDIRSPGLGDTAMYLCATSREGGPSRLNTGELFFGEGSRLTVL.

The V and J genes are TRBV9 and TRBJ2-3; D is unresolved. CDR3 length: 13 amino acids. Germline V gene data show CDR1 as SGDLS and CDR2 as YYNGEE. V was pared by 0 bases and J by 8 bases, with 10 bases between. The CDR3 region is CASSVGLIGTQYF. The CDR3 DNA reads TGTGCCAGCAGCGTAGGCCTTATCGGTACGCAGTATTTT.

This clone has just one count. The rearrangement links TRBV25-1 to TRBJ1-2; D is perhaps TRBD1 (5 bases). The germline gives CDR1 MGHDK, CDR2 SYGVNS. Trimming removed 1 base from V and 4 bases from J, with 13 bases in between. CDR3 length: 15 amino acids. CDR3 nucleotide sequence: TGTGCCAGCAGTGAATTCCGGGGGGATGGCTATGGCTACACCTTC. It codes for CASSEFRGDGYGYTF.

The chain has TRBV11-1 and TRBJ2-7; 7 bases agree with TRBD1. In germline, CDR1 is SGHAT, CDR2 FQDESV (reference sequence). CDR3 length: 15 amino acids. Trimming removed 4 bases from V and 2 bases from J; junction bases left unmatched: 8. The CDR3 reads CASSSADRRPYEQYF. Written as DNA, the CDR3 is TGTGCCAGCAGCTCGGCGGACAGGAGACCCTACGAGCAGTACTTC.

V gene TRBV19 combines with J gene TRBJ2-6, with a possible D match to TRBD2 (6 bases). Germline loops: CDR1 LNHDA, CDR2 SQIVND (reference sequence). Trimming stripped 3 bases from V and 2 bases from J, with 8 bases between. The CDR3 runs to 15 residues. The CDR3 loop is CASSITGAGANVLTF. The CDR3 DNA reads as TGTGCCAGTAGTATCACGGGGGCTGGGGCCAACGTCCTGACTTTC. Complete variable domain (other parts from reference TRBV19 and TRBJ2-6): DGGITQSPKYLFRKEGQNVTLSCEQNLNHDAMYWYRQDPGQGLRLIYYSQIVNDFQKGDIAEGYSVSREKKESFPLTVTSAQKNPTAFYLCASSITGAGANVLTFGAGSRLTVL.

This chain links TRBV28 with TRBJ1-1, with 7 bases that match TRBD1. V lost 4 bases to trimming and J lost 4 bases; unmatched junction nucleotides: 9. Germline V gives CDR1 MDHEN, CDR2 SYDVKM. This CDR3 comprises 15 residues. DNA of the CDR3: TGTGCCAGCAGTTCGCAGGGGGGGGCTCGCACTGAAGCTTTCTTT. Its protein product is CASSSQGGARTEAFF.

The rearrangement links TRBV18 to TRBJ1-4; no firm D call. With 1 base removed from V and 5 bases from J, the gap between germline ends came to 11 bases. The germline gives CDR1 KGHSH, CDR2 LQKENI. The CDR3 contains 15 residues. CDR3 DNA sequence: TGTGCCAGCTCACCACGGGTATCGGTAAATGAAAAACTGTTTTTT. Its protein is CASSPRVSVNEKLFF.